These T cell receptor beta chains were read from a single sample in a study of CD8+ T cells in alopecia areata. Clones were read by immunoSEQ multiplex PCR, and TCRdb kept only the in-frame ones, dropping some. The sample yields about 76,000 clones, around 65% seen once. Specimen: CD8+ T cells sorted from blood, collected at week 24, from a patient treated with tofacitinib. The source of these receptors is a human donor with alopecia areata. Each CDR3 is given with its conserved first and last residue. Each record gives: V gene, J gene, clone size, CDR3 protein. The listing skips clone size in some rows; elsewhere it reads once, few, many or a size class.

V gene: TRBV5-6; J gene: TRBJ1-5; clone size: once; CDR3 protein: CASSLGQTSNQPQHF
V gene: TRBV30; J gene: TRBJ2-7; clone size: .; CDR3 protein: CAWSPGSSYEQYF
V gene: TRBV30; J gene: TRBJ2-7; clone size: .; CDR3 protein: CAWISGYEQYF
V gene: TRBV7-9; J gene: TRBJ2-1; clone size: .; CDR3 protein: CASSAVSGGLHNEQFF
V gene: TRBV28; J gene: TRBJ2-3; clone size: .; CDR3 protein: CASSFPQKGQLDNTQYF
V gene: TRBV5-1; J gene: TRBJ1-1; clone size: .; CDR3 protein: CASTTGGVNTEAFF
V gene: TRBV7-9; J gene: TRBJ2-2; clone size: once; CDR3 protein: CASSLDSNTGELFF
V gene: TRBV2; J gene: TRBJ1-1; clone size: .; CDR3 protein: CASSEEPNTEAFF
V gene: TRBV27; J gene: TRBJ2-2; clone size: .; CDR3 protein: CASSEGLAGAYGELFF
V gene: TRBV9; J gene: TRBJ1-6; clone size: .; CDR3 protein: CASSETGKTYNSPLHF